One and the same sample provided the 27 T cell receptor beta chains below, sequenced in a study of T cells in Graves' hyperthyroidism and ophthalmopathy. The investigators amplified TCR beta CDR3 regions from RNA transcripts. First-round RT-PCR with HTBI primers amplified the TCR CDR3 region. MiXCR, applied by TCRdb to the multiplex PCR reads, yields one record per CDR3 protein. The table records about 350,000 distinct CDR3 sequences, about 15% of them present only once. The sample consisted of blood. The source is a woman aged 60-75 years with Graves' ophthalmopathy.

The gene calls are TRBV7-9 and TRBJ1-4; D is uncertain. The germline gives CDR1 SEHNR, CDR2 FQNEAQ (reference sequence). Trimming stripped 1 base from V and 6 bases from J, with 9 bases between. This CDR3 region has 14 residues. In DNA, the CDR3 is TGTGCCAGCAGCTTAGTTGGCACCTATGAAAAACTGTTTTTT. It is translated as CASSLVGTYEKLFF.

V gene TRBV7-6 combines with J gene TRBJ2-2, with 10 bases aligning to TRBD2. Per germline, CDR1 SGHVS and CDR2 FNYEAQ. The CDR3 is 16 amino acids. Unmatched junction bases numbered 10, after V lost 5 bases and J lost 7 bases. This chain's CDR3 is CASSLGLAGEDGELFF. The CDR3 DNA is TGTGCCAGCAGCCTCGGGCTAGCGGGAGAGGACGGGGAGCTGTTTTTT.

The table lists this clonotype with a few counts. The V and J genes are TRBV10-1 and TRBJ2-1; D remains unclear. Germline V gene lookup returns CDR1 WNHNN and CDR2 SYGVQD (reference sequence). Trimming removed 0 bases from V and 7 bases from J, with 16 bases in between. The CDR3 loop spans 16 amino acids. CDR3 loop: CASSESNSLPGNEQFF. The CDR3 region has the DNA TGCGCCAGCAGTGAGTCGAATAGTCTCCCCGGGAATGAGCAGTTCTTC.

This clonotype was recorded many times. A read error may account for a junction end that differs from germline. V and J are TRBV7-7 and TRBJ2-5; no reliable D call. The germline CDR1 and CDR2 sequences are SSHAT and FNYEAQ (reference sequence). This CDR3 region has 13 residues. CDR3 in DNA: TGTGCTAGCAGCCCGAATGCGGCAGAGACCCAGTACTTC. This sequence encodes CASSPNAAETQYF.

This clonotype has ten or more counts. The chain has TRBV28 and TRBJ1-1; D gene uncertain. Germline V lookup: CDR1 MDHEN, CDR2 SYDVKM. The CDR3 is made up of 16 amino acids. Trimming removed 5 bases from V and 4 bases from J, with 20 bases in between. The CDR3 DNA reads as TGTGCCAGCAGTCCCTGGGCTCGGGGTAAGATCACTGAAGCTTTCTTT. Amino acid sequence: CASSPWARGKITEAFF.

This clonotype was counted at least ten times. The chain is built from TRBV27 and TRBJ2-3, with a possible D match to TRBD2 (5 bases). Germline values: CDR1 MNHEY, CDR2 SMNVEV (reference sequence). V dropped 7 bases and J dropped 0 bases, with 11 bases sitting between them. This CDR3 contains 14 residues. DNA of the CDR3: TGTGCCAGCATCCCACCGGGGAGCACAGATACGCAGTATTTT. This translates into CASIPPGSTDTQYF.

The table lists this clonotype with a few counts. The chain joins TRBV3-1 to TRBJ1-6, with D tentatively TRBD1 (5 bases). V lost 4 bases, J lost 6 bases, and 13 bases lay in between. CDR1 is LGHDT, CDR2 YNNKEL, per germline (reference sequence). The CDR3 sequence is 15 residues long. Here the CDR3 reads CASSLPGGSNSPLHF. CDR3 in DNA: TGTGCCAGCAGCCTACCCGGGGGATCTAATTCACCCCTCCACTTT.

The chain has TRBV6-1 and TRBJ2-2; 9 positions agree with TRBD1. The CDR3 contains 14 residues. J gave up 6 bases and V 11 bases, and 10 bases lay outside the gene matches. Germline assignment: CDR1 MNHNS and CDR2 SASEGT. This chain's CDR3 is CAAPAGTGPGELFF. The DNA for the CDR3 is TGTGCCGCCCCGGCCGGGACAGGGCCCGGGGAGCTGTTTTTT.

J is TRBJ1-6 and V is TRBV3-1; TRBD1 agrees at 9 bases. Trimming took 4 bases from V and 8 from J; bases not matched to a gene: 6. CDR3 size: 15 residues. Looked up from germline, CDR1 is LGHDT and CDR2 is YNNKEL (reference sequence). The CDR3 nucleotides are TGTGCCAGCAGCCTTAGTGGGACAGGGCATTCACCCCTCCACTTT. It encodes CASSLSGTGHSPLHF.

This clonotype has ten or more counts. The gene calls are TRBV20-1 and TRBJ2-3; 10 nucleotides match TRBD1. The CDR3 sequence is 14 residues long. The V and J ends lost 5 bases and 3 bases, in that order; junction bases with no gene match: 5. The germline V gene has CDR1 DFQATT and CDR2 SNEGSKA (reference sequence). Here the CDR3 DNA reads TGCAGTGCTGGGGACAGGGGTGGAACAGATACGCAGTATTTT. It codes for CSAGDRGGTDTQYF.

This clonotype was seen more than once but under ten times. This chain joins TRBV6-1 and TRBJ2-1; D may be TRBD1 or TRBD2 (5 bases each). The CDR3 has 13 residues. V shed 2 bases and J shed 8 bases, with 10 bases lying between them. Germline V gene data show CDR1 as MNHNS and CDR2 as SASEGT. The CDR3 bases are TGTGCCAGCAGTGAATCCGGGACCTATGAGCAGTTCTTC. This sequence encodes CASSESGTYEQFF.

This chain joins TRBV10-3 and TRBJ2-3, with D unresolved. CDR1 is ENHRY, CDR2 SYGVKD, per germline. The V end lost 4 bases, the J end lost 3 bases, and 14 bases lay between the germline ends. This CDR3 comprises 15 residues. The CDR3 here is CAISGAGGITDTQYF. CDR3 in DNA: TGTGCCATCAGTGGGGCTGGCGGAATTACAGATACGCAGTATTTT.

The chain joins TRBV10-3 to TRBJ1-1, with D possibly being TRBD1 (6 bases). CDR1 is ENHRY and CDR2 is SYGVKD in the germline V gene. The CDR3 contains 14 residues. V lost 5 bases and J lost 4, with 14 bases in between. CDR3: CAISKVTGVTEAFF. CDR3 DNA: TGTGCCATCAGTAAAGTGACAGGTGTCACTGAAGCTTTCTTT.

Concerning this clonotype: A much larger clone differs by one base, so this may be a read error. The V and J genes are TRBV5-1 and TRBJ2-7; possibly TRBD1 or TRBD2 for D (5 bases each). The CDR3 totals 15 residues. Between the trimmed V and J ends, which lost 5 bases and 5 bases, there was a span of 20 bases. Germline CDR1 is SGHRS and CDR2 is YFSETQ. The CDR3 is CASRLRPGTLHEQYF. The CDR3 nucleotides are TGCGCCAGCAGACTACGACCCGGGACCCTACACGAGCAGTACTTC.

This clonotype was counted between two and nine times. The chain links TRBV5-1 to TRBJ2-3; tentative D call: TRBD1 (5 bases). V was shortened by 4 bases and J by 6 bases, with 9 bases between the two germline ends. Germline CDR1 SGHRS, CDR2 YFSETQ. The CDR3 has 12 residues. CDR3 residues: CASSQGRDTQYF. The CDR3 nucleotides are TGCGCCAGCAGCCAGGGCCGGGATACGCAGTATTTT.

In this sample, this clonotype turned up many times. This chain links TRBV5-1 with TRBJ2-1, with D possibly matching TRBD2 (5 bases). The CDR3 totals 14 residues. Germline V gene sequence: CDR1 SGHRS, CDR2 YFSETQ. Trimming took off 4 bases at V and 8 bases at J, with 16 bases between the two ends. CDR3 DNA sequence: TGCGCCAGCAGCCCCATTAGAGGGTTCGATGAGCAGTTCTTC. This codes for CASSPIRGFDEQFF. Based on the CDR3 plus reference TRBV5-1 and TRBJ2-1, the full variable domain is KAGVTQTPRYLIKTRGQQVTLSCSPISGHRSVSWYQQTPGQGLQFLFEYFSETQRNKGNFPGRFSGRQFSNSRSEMNVSTLELGDSALYLCASSPIRGFDEQFFGPGTRLTVL.

The rearrangement links TRBV10-3 to TRBJ2-1; TRBD1 aligns across 10 bases. The CDR3 extends over 13 amino acids. Germline CDR1 ENHRY, CDR2 SYGVKD. Trimming took 7 bases from V and 8 from J; bases not matched to a gene: 5. The CDR3, as DNA: TGTGCCATCAACGGACAGGGGGACGATGAGCAGTTCTTC. Its translation is CAINGQGDDEQFF.

This clonotype showed up many times. This sequence joins TRBV4-1 and TRBJ2-5; 9 bases match TRBD2. Germline CDR1 reads MGHRA; CDR2 reads YSYEKL. The CDR3 length is 16 residues. The junction had 10 bases not matched to a gene; V was cut back by 3 bases and J by 5 bases. CDR3 residues: CASSQAPGTSRETQYF. The CDR3 DNA sequence: TGCGCCAGCAGCCAGGCCCCCGGGACTAGCAGGGAGACCCAGTACTTC.

V and J are TRBV7-9 and TRBJ2-1; 8 positions agree with TRBD2. The V segment lost 1 base and the J segment 7 bases; nucleotides outside the gene matches: 12. Germline CDR1 SEHNR, CDR2 FQNEAQ (reference sequence). The CDR3 contains 17 residues. CDR3 amino acids: CASSLGKAGGLENEQFF. The CDR3 bases are TGTGCCAGCAGCTTAGGAAAGGCGGGGGGATTGGAGAATGAGCAGTTCTTC.

This clonotype was counted a few times. The chain recombines TRBV20-1 with TRBJ2-7; D assignment may be TRBD1 or TRBD2 (5 bases each). CDR1 and CDR2 (germline): DFQATT, SNEGSKA (reference sequence). V dropped 6 bases and J dropped 0 bases, with 6 bases sitting between them. The length of the CDR3 is 11 residues. This CDR3 reads CSARGSYEQYF. The CDR3 coding sequence is TGCAGTGCGAGGGGCTCCTACGAGCAGTACTTC.

The rearrangement joins TRBV9 to TRBJ1-4; D gene unclear. V dropped 3 bases and J dropped 8 bases, with 20 bases sitting between them. Germline V gene data show CDR1 as SGDLS and CDR2 as YYNGEE. This CDR3 is 16 amino acids long. The CDR3 region has the DNA TGTGCCAGCAGCGGTGGAGAGATCATGAATCTCGAAAAACTGTTTTTT. This gives the protein CASSGGEIMNLEKLFF.

The gene calls are TRBV29-1 and TRBJ1-2, with TRBD1 matching 8 bases. The junction had 11 bases not matched to a gene; V was cut back by 3 bases and J by 8 bases. The CDR3 length is 14 residues. The germline V gene encodes CDR1 SQVTM and CDR2 ANQGSEA. CDR3 in DNA: TGCAGCGTTGATGACGAAGGACAGGGTAGAGGCTACACCTTC. Its protein is CSVDDEGQGRGYTF. The full variable domain, in which reference TRBV29-1 and TRBJ1-2 provide the parts outside the CDR3, is SAVISQKPSRDICQRGTSLTIQCQVDSQVTMMFWYRQQPGQSLTLIATANQGSEATYESGFVIDKFPISRPNLTFSTLTVSNMSPEDSSIYLCSVDDEGQGRGYTFGSGTRLTVV.

The chain has TRBV5-1 and TRBJ2-5; no clear D. The CDR3 length is 12 residues. V lost 0 bases and J lost 11, with 11 bases in between. From germline, CDR1 is SGHRS and CDR2 YFSETQ. CDR3 sequence reads: CASSLEQATQYF. The CDR3 DNA is TGCGCCAGCAGCTTGGAGCAGGCAACACAGTACTTC. The variable domain in full, with the rest retrieved from reference TRBV5-1 and TRBJ2-5, is KAGVTQTPRYLIKTRGQQVTLSCSPISGHRSVSWYQQTPGQGLQFLFEYFSETQRNKGNFPGRFSGRQFSNSRSEMNVSTLELGDSALYLCASSLEQATQYFGPGTRLLVL.

Concerning this clonotype: Compared with germline, one end of the junction differs, possibly owing to a read error. The rearrangement joins TRBV9 to TRBJ2-7; the match to TRBD2 covers 8 bases. Germline V gene data show CDR1 as SGDLS and CDR2 as YYNGEE. The CDR3 contains 16 residues. For the CDR3, the DNA is TGTGCCAGCAGCGCTGATACGACTAGCGTCTCCTCCGAGCAGTACTTC. Translated, it gives CASSADTTSVSSEQYF.

This clonotype turned up a few times. The genes are TRBV19 and TRBJ2-5; a weak D match, TRBD1 (6 bases). The ends were cut back, 4 bases at V and 5 bases at J, with 14 bases in the middle. The CDR3 extends over 14 amino acids. Germline V gives CDR1 LNHDA, CDR2 SQIVND (reference sequence). This chain's CDR3 is CASSKQGNDETQYF. CDR3 bases: TGTGCCAGTAGTAAACAGGGAAATGACGAGACCCAGTACTTC.

This sequence joins TRBV5-1 and TRBJ2-7; 8 bases are a match to TRBD2. V was pared by 3 bases and J by 1 base, with 6 bases of the junction left unmatched. The CDR3 has 15 amino acids. Germline CDR1 reads SGHRS; CDR2 reads YFSETQ. The CDR3 region has the DNA TGCGCCAGCAGCTCCGGACGGGGGGGATCCTACGAGCAGTACTTC. Translated, it gives CASSSGRGGSYEQYF.

This clonotype was seen ten or more times. The chain is built from TRBV2 and TRBJ1-1; D not certain. The V and J ends lost 3 bases and 0 bases respectively, with 8 bases between them. CDR3 length equals 14 residues. CDR1 is SNHLY, CDR2 FYNNEI, per germline. The CDR3 nucleotides read TGTGCCAGCAGTGACTACAGACTGAACACTGAAGCTTTCTTT. Translated: CASSDYRLNTEAFF.